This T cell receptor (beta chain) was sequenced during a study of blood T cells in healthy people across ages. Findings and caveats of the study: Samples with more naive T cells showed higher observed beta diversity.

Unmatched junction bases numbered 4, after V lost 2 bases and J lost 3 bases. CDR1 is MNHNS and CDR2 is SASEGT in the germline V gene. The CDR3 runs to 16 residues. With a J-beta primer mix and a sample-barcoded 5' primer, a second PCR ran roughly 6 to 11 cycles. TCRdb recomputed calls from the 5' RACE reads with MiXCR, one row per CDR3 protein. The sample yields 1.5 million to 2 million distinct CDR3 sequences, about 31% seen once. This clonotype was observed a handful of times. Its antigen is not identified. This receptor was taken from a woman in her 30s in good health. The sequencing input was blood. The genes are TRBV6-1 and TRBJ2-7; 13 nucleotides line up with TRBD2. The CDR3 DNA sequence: TGTGCCAGCAGTGAACCGGGACTAGCGGGATACTACGAGCAGTACTTC. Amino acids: CASSEPGLAGYYEQYF.